A single sample is the source of the 31 T cell receptor beta chains below, sequenced in a study of identical twins (dated by TCRdb to about 2016). Libraries were built with 5' RACE. The sequencer was an Illumina HiSeq 2000. TCRdb trimmed public reads at Q25 via fastp, called clones via MiXCR and kept in-frame beta chains. Each CDR3 protein appears once, grouped with its most common genes and DNA. In this sample the table shows 250,000 to 350,000 distinct CDR3 sequences, roughly 10% of which occur a single time. About 7.1% of the sample goes to the ten largest clones. The sample was also reused in another study, on yellow fever vaccine responses in identical twins.

Sequencing input: CD8+ T cells sorted from blood. The receptors stem from a woman between 18 and 30 years old in good health.

The chain combines TRBV14 with TRBJ2-7; D is undetermined. CDR1 and CDR2 from the germline V gene are SGHDN and FVKESK. The germline V and J ends were trimmed by 3 bases and 9 bases, with 18 bases remaining between them. The CDR3 is 14 amino acids. The CDR3, as DNA: TGTGCCAGCAGCCAGGGCAGAAACCCGAAGGGGCAGTACTTC. Encoded protein: CASSQGRNPKGQYF. The full variable domain, with the rest looked up from reference TRBV14 and TRBJ2-7, is EAGVTQFPSHSVIEKGQTVTLRCDPISGHDNLYWYRRVMGKEIKFLLHFVKESKQDESGMPNNRFLAERTGGTYSTLKVQPAELEDSGVYFCASSQGRNPKGQYFGPGTRLTVT.

This clonotype was found many times. This chain joins TRBV6-1 and TRBJ2-7, with 7 bases that match TRBD2. V was clipped by 4 bases and J by 0 bases; unmatched bases: 3. CDR3 length equals 14 residues. From germline, CDR1 is MNHNS and CDR2 SASEGT. The CDR3 sequence: CASSAGGISYEQYF. Written as DNA, the CDR3 is TGTGCCAGCAGTGCGGGGGGAATCTCCTACGAGCAGTACTTC.

The chain joins TRBV27 to TRBJ2-5, with D tentatively TRBD1 or TRBD2 (7 bases each). V lost 1 base to trimming and J lost 2 bases, with 14 bases between them. The V gene's germline CDR1 is MNHEY and CDR2 SMNVEV (reference sequence). The CDR3 is 16 residues long. The CDR3, as DNA: TGTGCCAGCAGTTTATGGGGGGGACAGTCTCAAGAGACCCAGTACTTC. Residues: CASSLWGGQSQETQYF.

This chain links TRBV6-1 with TRBJ2-2; the D is unclear. The CDR3 spans 15 residues. Germline V gene sequence: CDR1 MNHNS, CDR2 SASEGT. The ends were cut back, 6 bases at V and 0 bases at J, with 11 bases in the middle. CDR3 residues: CASSPRGANTGELFF. The CDR3, as DNA: TGTGCCAGCAGCCCCCGTGGGGCGAACACCGGGGAGCTGTTTTTT.

The chain employs TRBV25-1 and TRBJ1-4; D is undetermined. The CDR3 is 11 residues long. V was cut by 5 bases and J by 7 bases, with 5 bases left in between. Germline V lookup: CDR1 MGHDK, CDR2 SYGVNS. The CDR3 here is CASSKGEKLFF. The CDR3, as DNA: TGTGCCAGCAGTAAAGGTGAAAAACTGTTTTTT.

V and J are TRBV2 and TRBJ1-1; D is undetermined. Per germline, CDR1 SNHLY and CDR2 FYNNEI. The CDR3 spans 16 residues. Trimming removed 5 bases from V and 4 bases from J, with 20 bases in between. CDR3 residues: CASSRTSDGQATEAFF. The CDR3 DNA reads as TGTGCCAGCAGTCGGACTTCTGACGGGCAGGCCACTGAAGCTTTCTTT.

The rearrangement links TRBV9 to TRBJ2-1; D not certain. Trimming cost V 3 bases and J 7 bases, with 11 bases left between them. CDR1 and CDR2 from the germline V gene are SGDLS and YYNGEE. The CDR3 extends over 13 amino acids. In DNA, the CDR3 is TGTGCCAGCAGCGCCGGGCAGGTGAATGAGCAGTTCTTC. Translated: CASSAGQVNEQFF.

This clonotype was seen at least ten times. The V and J genes are TRBV7-9 and TRBJ2-2; 8 bases are a match to TRBD1. Germline V gene data show CDR1 as SEHNR and CDR2 as FQNEAQ (reference sequence). This CDR3 region has 17 residues. The V gene end was trimmed by 5 bases and the J gene end by 1 base; junction bases not matched to a gene: 9. The CDR3 region is CASSPPVGQGNTGELFF. In nucleotides, the CDR3 is TGTGCCAGCAGCCCCCCAGTCGGACAGGGGAACACCGGGGAGCTGTTTTTT.

Many counts were recorded for this clonotype. The genes are TRBV7-9 and TRBJ2-1, with TRBD2 matching over 7 bases. Unmatched junction bases numbered 5, after V lost 6 bases and J lost 3 bases. This CDR3 has 14 residues. CDR1 is SEHNR, CDR2 FQNEAQ, per germline (reference sequence). The CDR3 is CASRKPGGYNEQFF. The CDR3 nucleotides read TGTGCCAGCAGAAAACCGGGGGGCTACAATGAGCAGTTCTTC.

This clonotype was observed many times. J is TRBJ2-1 and V is TRBV6-2 or TRBV6-3, with D maybe TRBD2 (5 bases). Germline values: CDR1 MNHEY, CDR2 SVGEGT. The ends were cut back, 0 bases at V and 4 bases at J, with 13 bases in the middle. This CDR3 spans 16 amino acids. The CDR3 protein is CASSYSSSGSYNEQFF. The CDR3 nucleotides read TGTGCCAGCAGTTACTCAAGCAGCGGCAGTTACAATGAGCAGTTCTTC.

This clonotype was counted ten times or more. The chain combines TRBV3-1 with TRBJ2-6; D perhaps matches TRBD2 (6 bases). The CDR3 spans 16 residues. The V gene's germline CDR1 is LGHDT and CDR2 YNNKEL (reference sequence). The germline V and J ends were trimmed by 0 bases and 1 base, with 7 bases remaining between them. This CDR3 is CASSQEGLSGANVLTF. The CDR3 nucleotides read TGTGCCAGCAGCCAAGAGGGACTTTCTGGGGCCAACGTCCTGACTTTC.

This clonotype was recorded many times. CDR3 DNA sequence: TGCAGCGCACGTCAAATGAACACTGAAGCTTTCTTT. This gives the protein CSARQMNTEAFF. V gene TRBV29-1 combines with J gene TRBJ1-1, with unresolved D. The CDR3 has 12 residues. Germline CDR1 SQVTM, CDR2 ANQGSEA. V gave up 7 bases and J gave up 0 bases, with 9 bases separating them.

A note on this clonotype: One junction end does not reproduce the germline sequence, and a read error may be involved. The chain has TRBV7-7 and TRBJ2-3; the match to TRBD2 covers 8 bases. The CDR3 spans 15 residues. Germline CDR1 is SSHAT and CDR2 is FNYEAQ (reference sequence). CDR3 protein: CASSSGLAVTDTQYF. The CDR3 bases are TGTGCTAGCAGCTCCGGACTAGCAGTCACAGATACGCAGTATTTT.

Remarks on this clonotype: At one end, the junction sequence differs from germline, possibly due to a read error. The chain employs TRBV12-3 or TRBV12-4 and TRBJ2-5; TRBD2 agrees at 11 bases. The CDR3 is made up of 14 amino acids. The CDR3 region has the DNA TGTGCCAGCAGGTTAGCGGGAGGGCTGGAGACCCAGTACTTC. Its translation is CASRLAGGLETQYF.

In this sample, this clonotype turned up a few times. The chain carries TRBV25-1 and TRBJ2-1, with a tentative D call TRBD2 (6 bases). V was clipped by 10 bases and J by 7 bases, with 17 bases between them. From germline, CDR1 is MGHDK and CDR2 SYGVNS. The CDR3 has 13 residues. The CDR3 DNA reads TGTGCCACCCGCGCGGCGGGGTCGAATGAGCAGTTCTTC. It specifies CATRAAGSNEQFF.

For this clonotype: A much larger clone lies a single base off, so this may be a read error. The chain joins TRBV6-4 to TRBJ2-3, with D perhaps being TRBD1 or TRBD2 (5 bases each). The CDR3 is 15 residues long. CDR1 and CDR2 (germline): MRHNA, SNTAGT. CDR3 DNA sequence: TGTGCCAGCAGTGAGAAAGGGGACGGCACAGATACGCAGAATTTT. Translation gives CASSEKGDGTDTQNF.

Only a few counts were recorded for this clonotype. The V gene is TRBV19, the J gene TRBJ1-1, with 7 nucleotides matching TRBD1. Losses at the gene ends were 4 bases for V and 5 bases for J; bases not matched to a gene: 16. CDR3 length: 17 amino acids. Germline V lookup: CDR1 LNHDA, CDR2 SQIVND (reference sequence). CDR3 nucleotides: TGTGCCAGTAGTACTTCCGTCGACAGGGCCGCGGGGACTGAAGCTTTCTTT. Its translation: CASSTSVDRAAGTEAFF. The variable domain in full, completed from reference TRBV19 and TRBJ1-1, reads DGGITQSPKYLFRKEGQNVTLSCEQNLNHDAMYWYRQDPGQGLRLIYYSQIVNDFQKGDIAEGYSVSREKKESFPLTVTSAQKNPTAFYLCASSTSVDRAAGTEAFFGQGTRLTVV.

This clonotype turned up a few times. J is TRBJ2-2 and V is TRBV28, with D uncertain. V shed 5 bases and J shed 5 bases, with 12 bases lying between them. The CDR3 is 14 amino acids. Per germline, CDR1 MDHEN and CDR2 SYDVKM. Here the CDR3 DNA reads TGTGCCAGCAGTGACGACATGTCGACCGGGGAGCTGTTTTTT. Translation: CASSDDMSTGELFF.

This rearrangement joins TRBV5-1 to TRBJ2-7; 10 bases align to TRBD2. CDR3 length: 16 residues. Per germline, CDR1 SGHRS and CDR2 YFSETQ. With 4 bases clipped from V and 4 bases from J, the junction kept 11 bases outside the gene matches. The CDR3 protein is CASSTDQREGQYEQYF. In DNA form, the CDR3 reads TGCGCCAGCAGCACCGATCAGCGGGAGGGCCAGTACGAGCAGTACTTC.

This clonotype was seen a handful of times. The chain joins TRBV15 to TRBJ2-3; D gene ambiguous. CDR3 length: 17 residues. V was shortened by 0 bases and J by 0 bases, with 13 bases between the two germline ends. Germline CDR1 is LNHNV and CDR2 is YYDKDF (reference sequence). The CDR3 sequence: CATSRDLVSPSTDTQYF. The CDR3 DNA follows: TGTGCCACCAGCAGAGATTTAGTCAGCCCTAGCACAGATACGCAGTATTTT.

The chain uses TRBV11-2 and TRBJ2-1; 14 bases map to TRBD2. CDR1 and CDR2 (germline): SGHAT, FQNNGV. The CDR3 spans 18 residues. V shed 7 bases and J 8 bases; nucleotides not matched to a gene: 16. The CDR3 DNA sequence: TGTGCCAGCACCAATATTAAGACTAGCGGGAGGGCCGGCGATGAGCAGTTCTTC. Protein product: CASTNIKTSGRAGDEQFF.

This clonotype was recorded at least ten times. The V and J genes are TRBV5-3 and TRBJ1-1; D might be TRBD1 (5 bases). TRBV5-3 is given ORF status, its function remaining uncertain. Trimming took off 5 bases at V and 4 bases at J, with 15 bases between the two ends. This CDR3 has 14 residues. Written as DNA, the CDR3 is TGTGCCAGAAGGGGGGACGGTCGTCGCACTGAAGCTTTCTTT. Amino acid sequence: CARRGDGRRTEAFF.

This clonotype was recorded many times. J is TRBJ2-1 and V is TRBV29-1, with 8 bases fitting TRBD1. The V gene end was trimmed by 2 bases and the J gene end by 8 bases; junction bases not matched to a gene: 2. The CDR3 is 12 amino acids. Germline V CDR1 and CDR2: SQVTM, ANQGSEA. CDR3 nucleotide sequence: TGCAGCGTTGAATCAGGGGGCTATGAGCAGTTCTTC. This codes for CSVESGGYEQFF.

This clonotype was seen many times. This chain connects TRBV29-1 to TRBJ2-7, with D unresolved. Germline V gene lookup returns CDR1 SQVTM and CDR2 ANQGSEA. The germline V and J ends were trimmed by 2 bases and 9 bases, with 17 bases remaining between them. The CDR3 is made up of 13 amino acids. This CDR3 reads CSVELHQGSAQYF. DNA of the CDR3: TGCAGCGTTGAACTGCACCAAGGATCGGCGCAGTACTTC.

This clonotype was recorded at least ten times. The chain uses TRBV29-1 and TRBJ2-1, with 8 nucleotides matching TRBD1. Germline CDR1 is SQVTM and CDR2 is ANQGSEA. The CDR3 is made up of 16 amino acids. With 7 bases clipped from V and 0 bases from J, the junction kept 11 bases outside the gene matches. The CDR3 nucleotides read TGCAGCGCCCCGGACAGGGAGGATCGCTCCTACAATGAGCAGTTCTTC. Encoded protein: CSAPDREDRSYNEQFF.

This clonotype came up a few times. The J gene is TRBJ2-3, the V gene TRBV4-3; 11 bases are a match to TRBD2. The V segment lost 4 bases and the J segment 4 bases; nucleotides outside the gene matches: 10. The CDR3 is made up of 17 amino acids. CDR1 is LGHNA, CDR2 YSLEER, per germline. The CDR3 nucleotides are TGCGCCAGCAGCCGACTAGCGGGACGTGATCGGCCAGATACGCAGTATTTT. It specifies CASSRLAGRDRPDTQYF.

The chain has TRBV4-3 and TRBJ2-7; 7 bases align to TRBD2. Losses at the gene ends were 3 bases for V and 3 bases for J; bases not matched to a gene: 8. Germline V lookup: CDR1 LGHNA, CDR2 YSLEER. This CDR3 has 15 amino acids. The CDR3 region is CASSQGLAANYEQYF. Written as DNA, the CDR3 is TGCGCCAGCAGCCAGGGGCTAGCGGCCAACTACGAGCAGTACTTC.

This clonotype was detected many times. The chain uses TRBV15 and TRBJ2-3; D unclear. This CDR3 contains 14 residues. Germline CDR1 is LNHNV and CDR2 is YYDKDF (reference sequence). V was cut by 2 bases and J by 0 bases, with 6 bases left in between. The CDR3 is CATSRSPSTDTQYF. The CDR3 nucleotides are TGTGCCACCAGCAGATCCCCGAGCACAGATACGCAGTATTTT.

The chain carries TRBV7-8 and TRBJ2-7; no firm D call. CDR1 is SGHVS, CDR2 FQNEAQ, per germline. This CDR3 has 15 amino acids. V lost 0 bases to trimming and J lost 0 bases, with 9 bases between them. The CDR3, as DNA: TGTGCCAGCAGCTTAGCGGCCAGTCCCTCCTACGAGCAGTACTTC. This translates into CASSLAASPSYEQYF.

There are a few counts of this clonotype. The chain combines TRBV6-5 with TRBJ2-3; 14 bases match TRBD2. V shed 2 bases and J 1 base; nucleotides not matched to a gene: 5. Germline CDR1 and CDR2: MNHEY and SVGAGI. The CDR3 is made up of 18 amino acids. CDR3: CASSYLPGLAGGTDTQYF. CDR3 nucleotide sequence: TGTGCCAGCAGTTACCTACCGGGACTAGCGGGGGGCACAGATACGCAGTATTTT.

In this sample, this clonotype turned up many times. This chain uses TRBV5-4 with TRBJ2-1, with D possibly being TRBD1 or TRBD2 (5 bases each). The V and J ends lost 4 bases and 6 bases respectively, with 11 bases between them. This CDR3 region has 13 residues. The germline gives CDR1 SGHNT, CDR2 YYREEE (reference sequence). CDR3 sequence reads: CASSPGPRNEQFF. The CDR3 DNA sequence: TGTGCCAGCAGCCCGGGACCTCGCAATGAGCAGTTCTTC.